Listed here are 29 T cell receptor beta chains from one sample, sequenced in a study of OX40 agonist ivuxolimab in advanced cancers. Assay: immunoSEQ multiplex PCR; the TCRdb copy retains only in-frame clones and omits some. The sample contains approximately 81,000 clones, 88% of which appear only once. The starting material was CD4+ or CD8+ T cells sorted from blood, obtained in a trial of the OX40 agonist ivuxolimab. The origin of the receptors is an adult with an advanced solid tumor such as melanoma, head and neck, liver or kidney cancer.

This chain joins TRBV6-1 and TRBJ2-7; no clear D. In germline, CDR1 is MNHNS, CDR2 SASEGT. This CDR3 comprises 16 residues. Trimming removed 0 bases from V and 4 bases from J, with 16 bases in between. The CDR3: CASSEAVTLENYEQYF. The CDR3 region has the DNA TGTGCCAGCAGTGAAGCAGTCACCCTAGAGAATTACGAGCAGTACTTC.

The chain joins TRBV11-1 to TRBJ1-2, with 7 bases matching TRBD1. V was pared by 5 bases and J by 7 bases, with 13 bases of the junction left unmatched. This CDR3 contains 15 residues. Per the germline V gene, CDR1 is SGHAT and CDR2 is FQDESV (reference sequence). In DNA, the CDR3 is TGTGCCAGCAGCCCTTCGCAGGGGGGCATCCCTGGCTACACCTTC. Residues: CASSPSQGGIPGYTF.

The V and J genes are TRBV19 and TRBJ1-2; 7 nucleotides line up with TRBD1. The trim removed 5 bases at V and 2 bases at J, leaving 14 bases unmatched. The CDR3 extends over 17 amino acids. Germline CDR1 reads LNHDA; CDR2 reads SQIVND (reference sequence). The CDR3 DNA reads as TGTGCCAGTAGTCTAACGACAGGGCTGGGGACCAACTATGGCTACACCTTC. This translates into CASSLTTGLGTNYGYTF.

The chain couples TRBV4-1 to TRBJ2-3; TRBD1 matches 10 bases. The CDR3 is made up of 16 amino acids. The ends lost 3 bases at V and 1 base at J; junction bases unmatched: 4. Per germline, CDR1 MGHRA and CDR2 YSYEKL. CDR3 sequence: CASSHPGTGGTDTQYF. The CDR3 DNA reads TGCGCCAGCAGCCATCCCGGGACAGGGGGCACAGATACGCAGTATTTT.

J is TRBJ1-5 and V is TRBV9; no clear D gene. This CDR3 contains 16 residues. Germline CDR1 is SGDLS and CDR2 is YYNGEE. Trimming removed 1 base from V and 0 bases from J, with 11 bases in between. This chain's CDR3 is CASSVYRVNSNQPQHF. The CDR3, as DNA: TGTGCCAGCAGCGTATATCGGGTTAATAGCAATCAGCCCCAGCATTTT.

The rearrangement uses TRBV29-1 and TRBJ2-6, with D perhaps TRBD2 (5 bases). Trimming cost V 8 bases and J 3 bases, with 8 bases left between them. CDR3 size: 12 residues. CDR1 is SQVTM, CDR2 ANQGSEA, per germline. For the CDR3, the DNA is TGCAGCTCCGGGGATGGGGCCAACGTCCTGACTTTC. Residues: CSSGDGANVLTF.

The chain links TRBV2 to TRBJ2-1; D might be TRBD2 (6 bases). The CDR3 runs 12 residues. Germline V gives CDR1 SNHLY, CDR2 FYNNEI. With 8 bases removed from V and 8 bases from J, the gap between germline ends came to 13 bases. The CDR3 DNA is TGTGCCAGCGGGACTCAATTCTATGAGCAGTTCTTC. Translation gives CASGTQFYEQFF.

This chain joins TRBV7-8 and TRBJ1-5; maybe TRBD1 (6 bases). Germline lookup yields CDR1 SGHVS and CDR2 FQNEAQ. V lost 5 bases, J lost 6 bases, and 17 bases lay in between. The CDR3 consists of 15 residues. The CDR3 here is CASSKGGNSGQPQHF. The CDR3 DNA is TGTGCCAGCAGCAAGGGGGGAAACTCAGGTCAGCCCCAGCATTTT.

The chain has TRBV21-1 and TRBJ1-1. TRBV21-1 is a pseudogene locus. The CDR3 has 16 residues. CDR3 sequence reads: CASSKALIGRPTEAFF. The CDR3 nucleotides are TGTGCCAGCAGCAAAGCGCTGATAGGGAGGCCCACTGAAGCTTTCTTT.

V is TRBV4-2 and J is TRBJ1-2; 7 positions agree with TRBD1. CDR1 LGHNA and CDR2 YNFKEQ come from the germline V gene. This CDR3 has 15 residues. With 1 base clipped from V and 7 bases from J, the junction kept 9 bases outside the gene matches. The CDR3 region is CASSQVTTGKSGYTF. As DNA, the CDR3 is TGTGCCAGCAGCCAAGTTACGACAGGGAAGAGTGGCTACACCTTC.

For this clone: One junction end does not reproduce the germline sequence, and a read error may be involved. The chain couples TRBV29-1 to TRBJ2-1, with 12 bases lining up with TRBD1. The CDR3 extends over 16 amino acids. Per germline, CDR1 SQVTM and CDR2 ANQGSEA. The CDR3 DNA follows: TGCAGCGTCGAAGAAGGGACAGGGGGCGGGTACAATGAGCAGTTCTTC. As protein: CSVEEGTGGGYNEQFF.

This clone was detected only a few times. The rearrangement uses TRBV7-2 and TRBJ1-2, with D unresolved. Germline V gene data show CDR1 as SGHTA and CDR2 as FQGNSA. This CDR3 is 13 amino acids long. Trimming left V 3 bases short and J 8 bases short, with 13 bases between. Here the CDR3 DNA reads TGTGCCAGCAGCTTGGTGGTAACTAGGGGCTACACCTTC. Translated, it gives CASSLVVTRGYTF.

The rearrangement uses TRBV6-1 and TRBJ1-1; D call uncertain. The V and J ends lost 3 bases and 2 bases respectively, with 22 bases between them. The V gene's germline CDR1 is MNHNS and CDR2 SASEGT. The CDR3 runs to 18 residues. The CDR3 reads CASSESVGFGSVNTEAFF. CDR3 sequence (DNA): TGTGCCAGCAGTGAGTCGGTCGGTTTCGGGAGTGTAAACACTGAAGCTTTCTTT.

This chain connects TRBV5-6 to TRBJ2-5, with 10 positions matching TRBD2. CDR3 length: 16 amino acids. The germline V gene encodes CDR1 SGHDT and CDR2 YYEEEE. The ends lost 0 bases at V and 2 bases at J; junction bases unmatched: 4. The CDR3 region has the DNA TGTGCCAGCAGCTTGGAGCGGGGGGGAAATCAAGAGACCCAGTACTTC. Translation gives CASSLERGGNQETQYF.

V usage is TRBV5-6 and J usage is TRBJ1-2, with D perhaps matching TRBD1 (5 bases). Trimming left V 2 bases short and J 7 bases short, with 15 bases between. This CDR3 is built from 14 residues. From germline, CDR1 is SGHDT and CDR2 YYEEEE. This CDR3 reads CASSFRDGRVGYTF. The CDR3 DNA reads as TGTGCCAGCAGCTTCCGGGACGGTCGGGTTGGCTACACCTTC.

The genes are TRBV9 and TRBJ2-3, with D perhaps TRBD1 or TRBD2 (5 bases each). The germline V gene has CDR1 SGDLS and CDR2 YYNGEE. The CDR3 totals 14 residues. V shed 6 bases and J shed 0 bases, with 11 bases lying between them. DNA of the CDR3: TGTGCCAGCACCCCGGGGCGCAGCACAGATACGCAGTATTTT. It yields the protein CASTPGRSTDTQYF.

V usage is TRBV21-1 and J usage is TRBJ2-5; the DNA was not used to check the table's D call, TRBD2. TRBV21-1 is a recognized pseudogene. This CDR3 is 18 amino acids long. The CDR3 spells CASSKGGVLDRIQETQYF. The CDR3 DNA reads as TGTGCCAGCAGCAAAGGGGGGGTACTAGACAGAATACAAGAGACCCAGTACTTC.

This clone appeared a few times. CDR3 in DNA: TGTGCCAGTTACCGGGACAGGGCGTCCTACGAGCAGTACTTC. Protein product: CASYRDRASYEQYF. The V gene is TRBV7-2, the J gene TRBJ2-7, with 9 bases fitting TRBD1. Per germline, CDR1 SGHTA and CDR2 FQGNSA. The J segment lost 1 base and the V segment lost 9 bases, leaving 7 bases of the junction unmatched. This CDR3 has 14 residues.

The chain carries TRBV9 and TRBJ2-3; D not resolved. Trimming pared 3 bases from V and 0 bases from J, leaving 14 bases between. This CDR3 comprises 16 residues. Germline lookup yields CDR1 SGDLS and CDR2 YYNGEE. The CDR3 DNA reads as TGTGCCAGCAGCGAGGGATTTAGCTTTAGCACAGATACGCAGTATTTT. Residues: CASSEGFSFSTDTQYF. Combining the CDR3 with reference TRBV9 and TRBJ2-3 gives the whole variable domain DSGVTQTPKHLITATGQRVTLRCSPRSGDLSVYWYQQSLDQGLQFLIQYYNGEERAKGNILERFSAQQFPDLHSELNLSSLELGDSALYFCASSEGFSFSTDTQYFGPGTRLTVL.

This rearrangement joins TRBV7-2 to TRBJ2-7, with TRBD2 matching 8 bases. Trimming at V came to 5 bases and at J to 1 base, leaving 4 bases not matched to a gene. The CDR3 has 14 amino acids. CDR1 and CDR2 from the germline V gene are SGHTA and FQGNSA. CDR3: CASSLGGGSYEQYF. The CDR3 bases are TGTGCCAGCAGCCTCGGGGGGGGATCCTACGAGCAGTACTTC. Supplemented by reference TRBV7-2 and TRBJ2-7, the full variable domain reads GAGVSQSPSNKVTEKGKDVELRCDPISGHTALYWYRQSLGQGLEFLIYFQGNSAPDKSGLPSDRFSAERTGGSVSTLTIQRTQQEDSAVYLCASSLGGGSYEQYFGPGTRLTVT.

This clone showed up just once. CDR3 coding DNA: TGTGCCATCAGTTTGACAGGGGTAGGAGAAGCTTTCTTT. This sequence encodes CAISLTGVGEAFF. The chain carries TRBV10-3 and TRBJ1-1, with 8 positions matching TRBD1. The CDR3 is 13 amino acids. The germline V gene has CDR1 ENHRY and CDR2 SYGVKD. V gave up 5 bases and J gave up 8 bases; unmatched junction bases: 7.

The chain is built from TRBV5-4 and TRBJ1-6, with D unclear. Germline V gene data show CDR1 as SGHNT and CDR2 as YYREEE (reference sequence). V dropped 0 bases and J dropped 9 bases, with 4 bases sitting between them. This CDR3 contains 12 residues. The CDR3 sequence: CASSLEGSPLHF. The CDR3 nucleotides are TGTGCCAGCAGCTTGGAGGGTTCACCCCTCCACTTT.

The CDR3: CASSRSAGTGGNEQFF. The CDR3 DNA reads TGCGCCAGCAGCAGAAGCGCCGGGACAGGGGGCAATGAGCAGTTCTTC. The gene calls are TRBV5-1 and TRBJ2-1; 11 bases map to TRBD1. This CDR3 has 16 amino acids. Germline CDR1 reads SGHRS; CDR2 reads YFSETQ. V lost 4 bases to trimming and J lost 6 bases; unmatched junction nucleotides: 9.

V usage is TRBV27 and J usage is TRBJ1-2; no reliable D call. This CDR3 is built from 16 residues. The germline V gene has CDR1 MNHEY and CDR2 SMNVEV (reference sequence). Between the trimmed V and J ends, which lost 6 bases and 3 bases, there was a span of 20 bases. The CDR3 protein is CASSPLPLDRYYGYTF. The CDR3 DNA follows: TGTGCCAGCAGCCCCCTTCCGCTAGACCGGTACTATGGCTACACCTTC.

The chain has TRBV7-2 and TRBJ1-6; D gene uncertain. The CDR3 covers 15 residues. Between the trimmed V and J ends, which lost 0 bases and 5 bases, there was a span of 8 bases. Germline assignment: CDR1 SGHTA and CDR2 FQGNSA. The CDR3 protein is CASSLAGHNNSPLHF. For the CDR3, the DNA is TGTGCCAGCAGCTTAGCCGGCCACAATAATTCACCCCTCCACTTT.

The rearrangement joins TRBV5-4 to TRBJ2-7; D might be TRBD1 or TRBD2, each matching 7 bases. With 1 base removed from V and 4 bases from J, the gap between germline ends came to 15 bases. CDR1 is SGHNT and CDR2 is YYREEE in the germline V gene (reference sequence). This CDR3 region has 15 residues. The CDR3 reads CASSLQGGTIYEQYF. CDR3 DNA: TGTGCCAGCAGCTTGCAGGGGGGGACAATTTACGAGCAGTACTTC.

The rearrangement uses TRBV5-1 and TRBJ2-5; no reliable D call. CDR1 and CDR2 from the germline V gene are SGHRS and YFSETQ. V shed 7 bases and J shed 4 bases, with 20 bases lying between them. The CDR3 sequence is 15 residues long. CDR3: CASPKRYGWGETQYF. The CDR3 coding sequence is TGCGCCAGCCCCAAACGATATGGATGGGGAGAGACCCAGTACTTC.

The V and J genes are TRBV6-5 and TRBJ2-1, with 7 bases matching TRBD1. There are 11 residues in the CDR3. Germline values: CDR1 MNHEY, CDR2 SVGAGI. With V trimmed by 8 bases and J by 6 bases, 1 base remained unmatched. CDR3 amino acids: CASGTVNEQFF. The CDR3 nucleotides are TGTGCCAGCGGGACAGTCAATGAGCAGTTCTTC.

Notes on this clone: Other DNA sequences in this specimen translate into the identical CDR3. V is TRBV5-1 and J is TRBJ2-2, with 7 bases that match TRBD1. The CDR3 extends over 15 amino acids. CDR1 is SGHRS, CDR2 YFSETQ, per germline. J was trimmed by 2 bases and V by 4 bases; bases with no gene match: 5. The CDR3 here is CASSPGTANTGELFF. In DNA form, the CDR3 reads TGCGCCAGCAGCCCCGGGACAGCCAACACCGGGGAGCTGTTTTTT.